This T cell receptor beta chain stems from a study of cytomegalovirus exposure and HLA in healthy donors. Study as a whole: The same platform was used for the roughly 120 validation repertoires and the roughly 700 first-cohort repertoires, a later analysis reported. Whole-study results and caveats: Reports indicated that the classifier achieved high specificity and sensitivity in diagnosing cytomegalovirus status. Most TCR sequences were seen very rarely across donors, but some public TCRs occurred in many.

Using immunoSEQ multiplex PCR, the repertoire was profiled, and TCRdb retains in-frame clones only, with some absent. The sample contains fewer than 90,000 clones, 80% to 85% of which appear only once. About this clone itself: What it binds is unknown.

The donors were members of the validation cohort comprising 100 to 150 subjects, separate from the roughly 700-subject first cohort. The TCR sequence derives from a woman between 18 and 29 years old in good health and CMV-seropositive. Source material: PBMCs.

CDR3 nucleotides: TGTGCCAGCAGCACCTTCAAATCTCAGTTGGCCGAGCAGTACTTC. Translation: CASSTFKSQLAEQYF. The chain links TRBV7-6 to TRBJ2-7; D not certain. Germline-derived CDR1 and CDR2 are SGHVS and FNYEAQ. The CDR3 contains 15 residues. Between the trimmed V and J ends, which lost 5 bases and 6 bases, there was a span of 20 bases.